Below are 9 T cell receptor beta chains sequenced from a single sample in a study of cytomegalovirus exposure and HLA in healthy donors listed by TCRdb under 2017. Receptor libraries were prepared by the immunoSEQ multiplex PCR assay. For the multiplex PCR, a mixture combining 60 forward primers for TCR Vbeta segments and 13 reverse primers for TCR Jbeta segments was used. This immuneACCESS table, as held by TCRdb, lists in-frame sequences with V and J called but not all clones. Of the missing ones, under half trace to an unresolved V gene in checked studies; the others have no known cause. This sample comprises 100,000 or so clones, 83% of them detected only once. Clones ranked in the top ten supply 6% to 7.5% of the sample. The sequencing sample was made of PBMCs. The receptors originated from a man aged 18-30 years in good health and CMV-seronegative.

In its sample, this clone was seen once. The V and J genes are TRBV5-4 and TRBJ2-1, with 10 positions matching TRBD2. CDR3 length equals 16 residues. The J segment lost 1 base and the V segment lost 2 bases, leaving 3 bases of the junction unmatched. The germline gives CDR1 SGHNT, CDR2 YYREEE (reference sequence). The CDR3 DNA sequence: TGTGCCAGCAGCTTTTTAGCGGGAGGATCCTACAATGAGCAGTTCTTC. It encodes CASSFLAGGSYNEQFF.

The chain has TRBV6-5 and TRBJ2-3, with 10 bases lining up with TRBD1. With V trimmed by 5 bases and J by 1 base, 3 bases remained unmatched. The length of the CDR3 is 15 residues. In germline, CDR1 is MNHEY, CDR2 SVGAGI. CDR3 amino acids: CASSTGTGGTDTQYF. The CDR3 DNA reads as TGTGCCAGCAGTACCGGGACAGGGGGCACAGATACGCAGTATTTT.

This chain connects TRBV30 to TRBJ2-5; no definite D call. V lost 0 bases and J 1 base, leaving 12 bases between the germline ends. Per germline, CDR1 GTSNPN and CDR2 SVGIG (reference sequence). The CDR3 loop spans 15 amino acids. The CDR3: CAWSVPLSTQETQYF. The DNA of the CDR3 is TGTGCCTGGAGTGTCCCATTAAGCACCCAAGAGACCCAGTACTTC.

The chain joins TRBV27 to TRBJ1-5, with a weak D call TRBD1 (5 bases). The CDR3 has 14 amino acids. V was pared by 2 bases and J by 4 bases, with 9 bases between. CDR1 is MNHEY, CDR2 SMNVEV, per germline (reference sequence). This CDR3 reads CASSLVGVNQPQHF. CDR3 DNA: TGTGCCAGCAGTTTAGTAGGGGTTAATCAGCCCCAGCATTTT.

J is TRBJ1-3 and V is TRBV11-2; 8 bases are a match to TRBD1. This CDR3 spans 18 amino acids. Germline loops: CDR1 SGHAT, CDR2 FQNNGV. The V segment lost 5 bases and the J segment 7 bases; nucleotides outside the gene matches: 19. The CDR3 reads CASSGRDRTNLLGNTIYF. As DNA, the CDR3 is TGTGCCAGCAGCGGCCGGGACAGGACCAACCTACTCGGGAACACCATATATTTT.

The chain joins TRBV4-1 to TRBJ2-2, with TRBD2 matching over 12 bases. This CDR3 is built from 17 residues. The germline CDR1 and CDR2 sequences are MGHRA and YSYEKL. Unmatched junction bases numbered 9, after V lost 6 bases and J lost 4 bases. CDR3 sequence (DNA): TGCGCCAGCAGATCGACTAGCGGGAGATTTAGCACCGGGGAGCTGTTTTTT. It encodes CASRSTSGRFSTGELFF.

The V call is TRBV4-3, the J call TRBJ2-7, with 7 bases matching TRBD2. Germline-derived CDR1 and CDR2 are LGHNA and YSLEER. This CDR3 spans 15 amino acids. V was clipped by 3 bases and J by 2 bases; unmatched bases: 7. The CDR3 DNA reads TGCGCCAGCAGCCACGCGGGAGAGGGCCCCTACGAGCAGTACTTC. Protein product: CASSHAGEGPYEQYF.

This CDR3 reads CASSLSGQGEQYF. CDR3 sequence (DNA): TGTGCCAGCAGCTTATCGGGACAGGGCGAGCAGTACTTC. The chain combines TRBV7-2 with TRBJ2-7; 9 bases map to TRBD1. The trim removed 2 bases at V and 6 bases at J, leaving 2 bases unmatched. Germline CDR1 SGHTA, CDR2 FQGNSA. The length of the CDR3 is 13 residues.

The genes are TRBV28 and TRBJ1-2, with D possibly being TRBD1 (5 bases). CDR3 length equals 17 residues. Germline CDR1 reads MDHEN; CDR2 reads SYDVKM. Deletions cut 6 bases from V and 8 bases from J, with 28 bases between. This CDR3 is CASSPPDSHQVSKGYTF. DNA of the CDR3: TGTGCCAGCAGCCCTCCTGACAGCCACCAAGTTTCGAAGGGCTACACCTTC.